This TCR beta chain is drawn from a study of blood T cell repertoires in COVID-19 (dated by TCRdb to 2018 to 2021). Regarding the study in general: Collaborator samples came from the United States, Italy and Spain and covered acute and convalescent phases of COVID-19. The material from the prospective study consisted of cDNA or gDNA derived from T cells, B-cell-depleted T cells, or PBMCs. Deeply sampled blood TCRbeta repertoires from subjects exposed to, actively infected with, or recovered from COVID-19 were included in the dataset. The repertoires were released in a freely available public database intended as a resource for research on the immune response to SARS-CoV-2. The samples were drawn from two sources: the first 160 participants of the ongoing ImmuneRACE study, and 1,000 to 1,500 subjects contributed by 6 global collaborators. Sample metadata almost always included a de-identified subject ID, COVID-19 status, age in years and sex. Where available, HLA class I and class II types were obtained from metadata supplied by the sample provider rather than from assay-based typing. What the research found in general, with its limitations: The quantity of clinical and demographic metadata differed by source and by participant and was supplied without curation.

TCRbeta CDR3 regions were amplified from genomic DNA by means of the immunoSEQ Assay, a bias-controlled multiplex PCR. The published analysis was carried out like this. The number of nucleated cells in each sample was estimated by amplification of reference gene primers within the assay. To quantify the absolute abundance of each unique TCRbeta CDR3 rearrangement, sequence reads were collapsed and filtered. Productive Simpson clonality was computed per sample as the square root of Simpson's diversity index over productive rearrangements. TCRdb took this table from immuneACCESS and kept in-frame rearrangements with V and J called. Such tables lack part of the clones; where checked against another copy, unresolved V genes explain under half of the gap, and the rest is unexplained. V and J calls and clone size are as listed in that table; D and trimming were resolved from the DNA. This sample gives about 310,000 clones in total; around 87% of them show up just once. Of the sample, 1% is held by the ten largest clones.

With regard to this clone: Its antigen is not yet known. Base qualities are missing; no much larger clone stands one base away.

Whole blood was collected in K2EDTA tubes by collaborating institutions according to the institutions' own protocols. Collaborator samples were shipped for TCRbeta analysis as frozen whole blood, isolated PBMCs, or DNA extracted from either sample type. Trimming removed 1 base from V and 4 bases from J; the gene matches leave 3 bases unexplained. Taken from the germline V gene, the CDR1 and CDR2 loops are KGHSH and LQKENI. The CDR3 sequence holds 16 residues, the cysteine and phenylalanine included. Here the CDR3 DNA is all that survives: 48 bases in frame from base 1. The receptor's source is a man in his fifties with active or convalescent COVID-19. Recombination linked TRBV18 to TRBJ2-1; the central 11 bases match TRBD2. The sample was peripheral blood. The CDR3 sequence is CASSPLLAGAYNEQFF. DNA sequence: TGTGCCAGCTCACCACTACTAGCGGGGGCATACAATGAGCAGTTCTTC.